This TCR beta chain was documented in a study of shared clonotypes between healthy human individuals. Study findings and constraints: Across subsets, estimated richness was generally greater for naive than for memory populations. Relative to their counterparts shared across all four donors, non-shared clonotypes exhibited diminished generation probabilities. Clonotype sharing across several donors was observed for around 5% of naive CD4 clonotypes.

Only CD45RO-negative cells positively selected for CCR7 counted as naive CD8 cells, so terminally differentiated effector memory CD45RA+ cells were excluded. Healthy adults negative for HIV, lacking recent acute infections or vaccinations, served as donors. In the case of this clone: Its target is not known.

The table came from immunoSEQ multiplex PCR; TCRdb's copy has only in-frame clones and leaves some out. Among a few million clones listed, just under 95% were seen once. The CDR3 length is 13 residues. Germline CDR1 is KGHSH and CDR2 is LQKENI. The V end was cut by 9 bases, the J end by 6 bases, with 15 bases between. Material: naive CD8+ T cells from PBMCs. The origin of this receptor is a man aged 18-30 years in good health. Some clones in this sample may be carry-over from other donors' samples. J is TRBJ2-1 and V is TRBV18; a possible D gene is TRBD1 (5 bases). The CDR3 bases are TGTGCCAGTAGTCAGGGCCGGGTCAATGAGCAGTTCTTC. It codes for CASSQGRVNEQFF.